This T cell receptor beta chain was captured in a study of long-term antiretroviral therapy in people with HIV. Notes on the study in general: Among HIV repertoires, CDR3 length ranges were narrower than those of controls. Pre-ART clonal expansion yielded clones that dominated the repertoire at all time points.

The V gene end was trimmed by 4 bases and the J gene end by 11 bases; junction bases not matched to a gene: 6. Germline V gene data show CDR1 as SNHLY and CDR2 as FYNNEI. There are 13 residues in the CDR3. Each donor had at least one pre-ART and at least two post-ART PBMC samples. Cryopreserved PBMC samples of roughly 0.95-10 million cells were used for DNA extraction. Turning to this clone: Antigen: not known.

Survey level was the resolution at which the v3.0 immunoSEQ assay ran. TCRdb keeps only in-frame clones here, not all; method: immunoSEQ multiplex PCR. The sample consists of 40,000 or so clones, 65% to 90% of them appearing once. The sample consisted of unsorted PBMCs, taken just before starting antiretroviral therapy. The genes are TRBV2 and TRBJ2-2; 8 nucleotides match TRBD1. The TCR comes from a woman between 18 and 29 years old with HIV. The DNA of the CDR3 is TGTGCCAGCAGTGGTGCAGGGGGCCGCGAGCTGTTTTTT. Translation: CASSGAGGRELFF.